Presented here are 9 T cell receptor beta chains from one specimen sequenced in a study of T cells after yellow fever vaccination. TCRdb called the 5' RACE reads again in MiXCR, with one record for every CDR3 protein. The sample holds 550,000 to 750,000 distinct CDR3 sequences, approximately 13% seen once. The sequencing used PBMCs, collected on the day of the yellow fever booster vaccination. All receptors derive from a man aged 25 to 40 who received the YFV17D yellow fever vaccine.

This chain uses TRBV5-6 with TRBJ2-3; 9 bases match TRBD1. V was pared by 2 bases and J by 2 bases, with 9 bases of the junction left unmatched. The CDR3 is 17 amino acids. The V gene's germline CDR1 is SGHDT and CDR2 YYEEEE. The DNA for the CDR3 is TGTGCCAGCAGCTTCCGGACAGGGGCTACTACCACAGATACGCAGTATTTT. Protein product: CASSFRTGATTTDTQYF.

This clonotype was recorded many times. The chain uses TRBV4-3 and TRBJ2-1; D ambiguous. The CDR3 totals 12 residues. V gave up 3 bases and J gave up 9 bases, with 9 bases separating them. Germline V gives CDR1 LGHNA, CDR2 YSLEER. For the CDR3, the DNA is TGCGCCAGCAGCCACCAACGAGGTGAGCAGTTCTTC. Its translation: CASSHQRGEQFF.

This clonotype has more than one count but fewer than ten. CDR3 in DNA: TGTGCCAGCAGCCAAGTGTCAGGGGGTGGCAATCAGCCCCAGCATTTT. It encodes CASSQVSGGGNQPQHF. This chain links TRBV3-1 with TRBJ1-5; 7 bases fit TRBD1. The CDR3 extends over 16 amino acids. The V and J ends lost 1 base and 2 bases, in that order; junction bases with no gene match: 5. The V gene's germline CDR1 is LGHDT and CDR2 YNNKEL (reference sequence). The variable domain in full, completed from reference TRBV3-1 and TRBJ1-5, reads DTAVSQTPKYLVTQMGNDKSIKCEQNLGHDTMYWYKQDSKKFLKIMFSYNNKELIINETVPNRFSPKSPDKAHLNLHINSLELGDSAVYFCASSQVSGGGNQPQHFGDGTRLSIL.

This clonotype was picked up a small number of times. The chain has TRBV18 and TRBJ1-1, with D maybe TRBD1 (5 bases). The germline gives CDR1 KGHSH, CDR2 LQKENI. The V gene lost 0 bases and the J gene lost 4 bases, with 15 bases spanning the gap. The CDR3 loop spans 16 amino acids. This CDR3 reads CASSPPSRGARTEAFF. As DNA, the CDR3 is TGTGCCAGCTCACCACCGTCCCGGGGCGCGCGCACTGAAGCTTTCTTT.

This clonotype was recorded a few times. This chain joins TRBV10-3 and TRBJ1-2; TRBD1 aligns across 11 bases. Per germline, CDR1 ENHRY and CDR2 SYGVKD. V shed 6 bases and J 8 bases; nucleotides not matched to a gene: 11. The CDR3 length is 15 residues. The DNA for the CDR3 is TGTGCCATCAGCCACCCGGACAGGGGGCCTGGGGGCTACACCTTC. Amino acids: CAISHPDRGPGGYTF.

CDR3 protein: CATSRRIGTSGSRAYADTQYF. CDR3 bases: TGTGCCACCAGTCGGCGAATCGGGACTAGCGGGAGTCGGGCTTACGCAGATACGCAGTATTTT. The chain joins TRBV24-1 to TRBJ2-3; 14 nucleotides align to TRBD2. The germline V gene encodes CDR1 KGHDR and CDR2 SFDVKD. V shed 6 bases and J 4 bases; nucleotides not matched to a gene: 20. CDR3 length: 21 amino acids.

The chain recombines TRBV20-1 with TRBJ1-2; possibly TRBD1 for D (6 bases). Trimming removed 0 bases from V and 4 bases from J, with 15 bases in between. This CDR3 comprises 15 residues. Germline values: CDR1 DFQATT, CDR2 SNEGSKA (reference sequence). The CDR3 DNA reads TGCAGTGCTAGAGATGGGGAAGGGGGGACCTATGGCTACACCTTC. It translates to CSARDGEGGTYGYTF.

A few counts support this clonotype. The rearrangement links TRBV20-1 to TRBJ1-5; no reliable D call. The germline gives CDR1 DFQATT, CDR2 SNEGSKA (reference sequence). The CDR3 is made up of 12 amino acids. The germline V and J ends were trimmed by 6 bases and 0 bases, with 6 bases remaining between them. The CDR3 spells CSAKNSNQPQHF. As DNA, the CDR3 is TGCAGTGCCAAAAATAGCAATCAGCCCCAGCATTTT.

V usage is TRBV29-1 and J usage is TRBJ1-4, with 7 bases aligning to TRBD1. The V and J ends lost 7 bases and 13 bases, in that order; junction bases with no gene match: 15. CDR3 length equals 13 residues. Germline values: CDR1 SQVTM, CDR2 ANQGSEA. The DNA of the CDR3 is TGCAGCGCACGACAGGGAAGTTCCGAAGTACTGTTTTTT. Encoded protein: CSARQGSSEVLFF.